This T cell receptor beta chain appears in the sequencing data of a study of OX40 agonist ivuxolimab in advanced cancers. With V trimmed by 5 bases and J by 2 bases, 10 bases remained unmatched. Germline CDR1 SGHTA, CDR2 FQGTGA. There are 16 residues in the CDR3. Method: immunoSEQ multiplex PCR; TCRdb's copy keeps in-frame clones and lacks some. This sample has more than 55,000 clones, with roughly 89% found just once. The material was CD4+ or CD8+ T cells sorted from blood, obtained in a trial of the OX40 agonist ivuxolimab. The V and J genes are TRBV7-3 and TRBJ1-2, with 8 bases that match TRBD1. This receptor was taken from an adult with an advanced solid tumor such as melanoma, head and neck, liver or kidney cancer. CDR3 in DNA: TGTGCCAGCAGCCCCGACGGACAGGGCGGGAACTATGGCTACACCTTC. Encoded protein: CASSPDGQGGNYGYTF.